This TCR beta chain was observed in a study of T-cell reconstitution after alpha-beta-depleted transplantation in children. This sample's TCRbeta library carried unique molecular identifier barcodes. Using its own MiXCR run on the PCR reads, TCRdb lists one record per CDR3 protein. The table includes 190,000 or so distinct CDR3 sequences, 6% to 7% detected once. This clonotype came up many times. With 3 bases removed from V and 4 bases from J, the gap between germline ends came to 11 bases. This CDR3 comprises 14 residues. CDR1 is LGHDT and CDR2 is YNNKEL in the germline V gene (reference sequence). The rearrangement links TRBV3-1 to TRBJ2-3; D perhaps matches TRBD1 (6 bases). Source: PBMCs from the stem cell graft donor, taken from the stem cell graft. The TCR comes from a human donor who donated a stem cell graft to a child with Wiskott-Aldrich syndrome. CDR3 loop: CASSHGQNSDTQYF. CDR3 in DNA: TGTGCCAGCAGCCATGGACAGAACTCAGATACGCAGTATTTT.